The 9 T cell receptor beta chains listed next were all sequenced from one sample in a study of T cell responses to AZD1222 COVID-19 vaccine. TCRdb's table, derived via immunoSEQ multiplex PCR, lists solely in-frame clones and lacks some. The sample holds approximately 260,000 clones, approximately 93% seen once. The sample here was peripheral blood, taken on day 0 of AZD1222 vaccination. The source of these receptors is an adult in good health.

The rearrangement joins TRBV14 to TRBJ2-1, with 7 bases lining up with TRBD2. The CDR3 has 22 residues. Germline V gene lookup returns CDR1 SGHDN and CDR2 FVKESK. After removal of 0 bases from V and 5 bases from J, the junction contained 25 bases not matched to a gene. The CDR3 DNA reads TGTGCCAGCAGCCAAGATGGAGTCAATCGGTCTAGCGGAGCCCATATTAACAATGAGCAGTTCTTC. Its translation: CASSQDGVNRSSGAHINNEQFF.

The genes are TRBV5-4 and TRBJ2-2; 10 bases are a match to TRBD1. Looked up from germline, CDR1 is SGHNT and CDR2 is YYREEE (reference sequence). The CDR3 spans 18 residues. V shed 3 bases, J shed 2 bases, and the junction held 10 bases outside the gene matches. Here the CDR3 reads CASSYIGQGVQNTGELFF. The CDR3 bases are TGTGCCAGCAGCTATATAGGACAGGGGGTTCAAAACACCGGGGAGCTGTTTTTT. Filled out from reference TRBV5-4 and TRBJ2-2, the complete variable domain reads ETGVTQSPTHLIKTRGQQVTLRCSSQSGHNTVSWYQQALGQGPQFIFQYYREEENGRGNFPPRFSGLQFPNYSSELNVNALELDDSALYLCASSYIGQGVQNTGELFFGEGSRLTVL.

For this clone: The same CDR3 can be traced to other DNA sequences in this sample. The genes are TRBV5-1 and TRBJ1-1; D ambiguous. The CDR3 length is 14 residues. CDR1 and CDR2 (germline): SGHRS, YFSETQ. The V gene lost 3 bases and the J gene lost 1 base, with 10 bases spanning the gap. The CDR3: CASSSLDGNTEAFF. The DNA for the CDR3 is TGCGCCAGCAGCTCCTTGGACGGGAACACTGAAGCTTTCTTT.

This clone occurred once. This sequence joins TRBV27 and TRBJ2-7; 7 bases map to TRBD1. The CDR3 runs 14 residues. J gave up 2 bases and V 10 bases, and 11 bases lay outside the gene matches. Germline values: CDR1 MNHEY, CDR2 SMNVEV (reference sequence). CDR3 nucleotides: TGTGCCACGAAACGAGGGCAGGGGGCCTACGAGCAGTACTTC. Protein sequence: CATKRGQGAYEQYF.

V is TRBV7-2 and J is TRBJ2-2; possible D gene TRBD1, 6 bases. Germline V gene sequence: CDR1 SGHTA, CDR2 FQGNSA. The CDR3 is 13 amino acids. The V end was cut by 6 bases, the J end by 7 bases, with 12 bases between. The DNA for the CDR3 is TGTGCCAGCAGAAACAGGGTCATCGGGGAGCTGTTTTTT. This translates into CASRNRVIGELFF.

This clone is a singleton in its sample. V usage is TRBV27 and J usage is TRBJ1-2; TRBD1 agrees at 8 bases. The V gene end was trimmed by 5 bases and the J gene end by 8 bases; junction bases not matched to a gene: 10. CDR3 length: 14 amino acids. Germline V gene sequence: CDR1 MNHEY, CDR2 SMNVEV (reference sequence). In DNA, the CDR3 is TGTGCCAGCAGTCTAGGACAGGGCCATAGGGGCTACACCTTC. Translation gives CASSLGQGHRGYTF.

V and J are TRBV12-3 or TRBV12-4 and TRBJ2-1; 7 bases line up with TRBD2. The CDR3 covers 13 residues. The V segment lost 4 bases and the J segment 13 bases; nucleotides outside the gene matches: 10. The CDR3 spells CASSSHVERDQFF. Written as DNA, the CDR3 is TGTGCCAGCAGTTCCCACGTTGAGCGGGATCAGTTCTTC.

As DNA, the CDR3 is TGTGCCAGCAGTGAAAATCCCTCACGGCGGTACACCTTC. Translation gives CASSENPSRRYTF. The rearrangement uses TRBV25-1 and TRBJ1-2; no clear D. The CDR3 contains 13 residues. Between the trimmed V and J ends, which lost 2 bases and 11 bases, there was a span of 15 bases. CDR1 MGHDK and CDR2 SYGVNS come from the germline V gene.

The chain combines TRBV6-5 with TRBJ1-1, with 9 positions matching TRBD1. The length of the CDR3 is 15 residues. Looked up from germline, CDR1 is MNHEY and CDR2 is SVGAGI. V shed 5 bases and J 4 bases; nucleotides not matched to a gene: 8. CDR3 nucleotides: TGTGCCAGCAGTCAGGGGGACAGGGCGCCCACTGAAGCTTTCTTT. Residues: CASSQGDRAPTEAFF.